The entry below describes one TCR beta chain. Antigen unknown. This sample was included in a study of OX40 agonist ivuxolimab in advanced cancers. General observations from the study: Average numbers of expanded clones were greater in CD8+ T cells than in CD4+.

Using immunoSEQ multiplex PCR, the repertoire was profiled, and TCRdb retains in-frame clones only, with some absent. The table records 60,000 to 85,000 clones, roughly 80% of them present only once. The sequencing here drew on CD4+ or CD8+ T cells sorted from blood, taken in a trial of the OX40 agonist ivuxolimab. The clonotype was recovered from an adult with an advanced solid tumor such as melanoma, head and neck, liver or kidney cancer.

CDR3 nucleotides: TGTGCCAGCAGAAGGGCGGCCGGAGAGACCCAGTACTTC. Translated: CASRRAAGETQYF. V usage is TRBV7-2 and J usage is TRBJ2-5; D uncertain. CDR3 length: 13 residues. The germline V gene has CDR1 SGHTA and CDR2 FQGNSA. Between the trimmed V and J ends, which lost 6 bases and 4 bases, there was a span of 12 bases.